Below are 16 T cell receptor beta chains sequenced from a single sample in a study of metastatic and nonmetastatic thyroid tumors. TCRdb re-called clones from the PCR reads using MiXCR. The sample lists some 28,000 clones; roughly 17% were seen once. Not a single patient had been given any form of treatment at any point before undergoing thyroid surgery. The source material was blood. These receptors all stem from a female donor with papillary thyroid cancer or a benign thyroid nodule (not recorded which). Some clones in this sample may be carry-over from other donors' samples.

This clone was counted many times. The CDR3 here is CASSARGRVGANVLTF. Here the CDR3 DNA reads TGTGCCAGCAGCGCCCGGGGTCGGGTTGGGGCCAACGTCCTGACTTTC. This chain connects TRBV3-1 to TRBJ2-6; tentative D call: TRBD2 (5 bases). V was clipped by 5 bases and J by 3 bases, with 14 bases between them. This CDR3 has 16 residues. The germline CDR1 and CDR2 sequences are LGHDT and YNNKEL (reference sequence).

This clone was detected many times. It may be a read error: a sequence one base away is much more abundant. The chain has TRBV28 and TRBJ1-2; the D is unclear. The length of the CDR3 is 15 residues. Germline CDR1 reads MDHEN; CDR2 reads SYDVKM. CDR3 in amino acids: CTSHRELGTNYGYTF. The CDR3 nucleotides are TGTACCAGCCATCGAGAATTGGGCACGAACTATGGCTACACCTTC.

This clone occurred many times. The chain couples TRBV20-1 to TRBJ1-3; 9 nucleotides align to TRBD1. V trimming: 0 bases; J trimming: 4 bases; junction bases outside the gene matches: 7. There are 16 residues in the CDR3. Germline V lookup: CDR1 DFQATT, CDR2 SNEGSKA (reference sequence). CDR3 sequence: CSARDYTGQGGNTIYF. The CDR3 region has the DNA TGCAGTGCTAGAGATTATACTGGACAGGGGGGAAACACCATATATTTT.

This clone was observed once. In DNA, the CDR3 is TGCAGTGCTCCGCCCGGGTGGTCTAGCTCGTACACTGAAGCTTTCTTT. Residues: CSAPPGWSSSYTEAFF. This chain connects TRBV20-1 to TRBJ1-1, with D hard to call. V shed 5 bases and J shed 3 bases, with 22 bases lying between them. The CDR3 has 16 residues. The germline V gene encodes CDR1 DFQATT and CDR2 SNEGSKA (reference sequence).

Concerning this clone itself: Just one base apart from a much larger clone, this may be a read error. The rearrangement links TRBV9 to TRBJ1-3; TRBD1 matches 7 bases. The length of the CDR3 is 15 residues. Germline V CDR1 and CDR2: SGDLS, YYNGEE. The DNA for the CDR3 is TGTGCCAACAGCACCGGACAGGCGTCAGGAAACACCATATATTTT. This sequence encodes CANSTGQASGNTIYF.

This clone was picked up many times. This chain links TRBV6-1 with TRBJ2-5; 8 positions agree with TRBD1. The ends lost 7 bases at V and 5 bases at J; junction bases unmatched: 9. Germline V gene lookup returns CDR1 MNHNS and CDR2 SASEGT. The CDR3 is 14 amino acids. The CDR3 sequence: CASNAYRGAETQYF. CDR3 DNA: TGTGCCAGCAACGCCTACAGGGGGGCGGAGACCCAGTACTTC.

This clone was found many times. V gene TRBV11-3 combines with J gene TRBJ2-5; D call uncertain. Trimming cost V 5 bases and J 5 bases, with 15 bases left between them. The CDR3 contains 14 residues. The germline V gene encodes CDR1 SGHNT and CDR2 YENEEA. In DNA form, the CDR3 reads TGTGCCAGCAGCCCCGGCCAGTTTCGGGAGACCCAGTACTTC. This sequence encodes CASSPGQFRETQYF.

V is TRBV28 and J is TRBJ2-2; unclear D gene. Germline V gives CDR1 MDHEN, CDR2 SYDVKM. This CDR3 comprises 14 residues. Trimming took 6 bases from V and 2 from J, leaving 10 bases between them. In DNA, the CDR3 is TGTGCCAGCAGGGTCCGGCCCAACACCGGGGAGCTGTTTTTT. Its protein is CASRVRPNTGELFF.

Details on this clone: The sample carries other DNA sequences with the same CDR3. This chain links TRBV20-1 with TRBJ2-7, with TRBD2 identical over 7 bases. V lost 5 bases and J lost 5; bases outside the gene matches: 12. Germline lookup yields CDR1 DFQATT and CDR2 SNEGSKA (reference sequence). The length of the CDR3 is 14 residues. The chain's CDR3 is CSAPPTGGGHEQYF. CDR3 DNA sequence: TGCAGTGCTCCGCCGACGGGGGGTGGGCACGAGCAGTACTTC.

This clone was seen ten or more times. The chain joins TRBV5-1 to TRBJ2-7; D unresolved. The V end was cut by 7 bases, the J end by 6 bases, with 17 bases between. Looked up from germline, CDR1 is SGHRS and CDR2 is YFSETQ. The CDR3 consists of 13 residues. The CDR3 loop is CASYERSAGEQYF. In DNA form, the CDR3 reads TGCGCCAGCTACGAAAGATCTGCCGGCGAGCAGTACTTC.

In this sample, this clone turned up many times. The chain uses TRBV5-5 and TRBJ2-1; TRBD2 aligns across 12 bases. V was clipped by 4 bases and J by 9 bases; unmatched bases: 8. The V gene's germline CDR1 is SGHKS and CDR2 YYEKEE (reference sequence). The CDR3 is made up of 15 amino acids. The CDR3 DNA is TGTGCCAGCAGCCTCCTAGCGGGAGGGCCTGGTGAGCAGTTCTTC. Amino acids: CASSLLAGGPGEQFF.

This clone has ten or more counts. V and J are TRBV20-1 and TRBJ2-2; D unclear. Trimming removed 6 bases from V and 3 bases from J, with 14 bases in between. CDR1 and CDR2 (germline): DFQATT, SNEGSKA (reference sequence). This CDR3 has 14 residues. Here the CDR3 DNA reads TGCAGTGCAACCCCGGACCGGGACACCGGGGAGCTGTTTTTT. Its translation: CSATPDRDTGELFF.

This clone was recorded at least ten times. This sequence joins TRBV12-3 or TRBV12-4 and TRBJ2-7, with D perhaps matching TRBD2 (5 bases). Trimming left V 1 base short and J 4 bases short, with 8 bases between. The CDR3 is 13 residues long. Here the CDR3 reads CASSLGRVYEQYF. The DNA for the CDR3 is TGTGCCAGCAGTTTAGGGCGGGTTTACGAGCAGTACTTC.

The sample holds a few counts of this clone. This may arise from a read error, as a much more abundant clone is one base away. Here the CDR3 omits its conserved ending phenylalanine or tryptophan, so a read error is the likely source. This chain links TRBV10-2 with TRBJ2-6, with 10 bases aligning to TRBD1. This CDR3 region has 14 residues. Germline V gene lookup returns CDR1 WSHSY and CDR2 SAAADI. V was clipped by 11 bases and J by 2 bases; unmatched bases: 3. CDR3 sequence reads: CAGTGDPGANVLTS. For the CDR3, the DNA is TGCGCCGGGACAGGGGATCCTGGGGCCAACGTCCTGACTTCC.

This clone has ten or more counts. The rearrangement links TRBV20-1 to TRBJ2-7, with D perhaps matching TRBD2 (6 bases). CDR1 is DFQATT and CDR2 is SNEGSKA in the germline V gene (reference sequence). Deletions cut 3 bases from V and 4 bases from J, with 16 bases between. There are 14 residues in the CDR3. The CDR3 loop reads CSARNSGTRYEQYF. The DNA for the CDR3 is TGCAGTGCTAGGAACTCCGGGACTCGATACGAGCAGTACTTC.

This clone was counted at least ten times. The chain couples TRBV28 to TRBJ2-1; 12 positions match TRBD2. V was pared by 4 bases and J by 1 base, with 8 bases of the junction left unmatched. CDR3 length equals 18 residues. Germline CDR1 and CDR2: MDHEN and SYDVKM. The CDR3 coding sequence is TGTGCCAGCAGTTCCGCTGGACTAGCGGGACGGTCCTACAATGAGCAGTTCTTC. The encoded protein is CASSSAGLAGRSYNEQFF.